Below, 4 T cell receptor beta chains from the same sample are listed, as sequenced in a study of T cells in pancreatic ductal adenocarcinoma (dated by TCRdb to about 2017). The library came from the immunoSEQ multiplex PCR assay. TCRdb took this table from immuneACCESS and kept in-frame rearrangements with V and J called. Such tables lack part of the clones; where checked against another copy, unresolved V genes explain under half of the gap, and the rest is unexplained. This sample gives over 100,000 clones in total; roughly 96% of them show up just once. The ten largest account for roughly 3% of the sample. Pancreatic ductal adenocarcinoma patients who had undergone surgery without neoadjuvant therapy were selected. The material sequenced was PBMCs. The origin of the receptors is a human donor with pancreatic ductal adenocarcinoma.

The chain uses TRBV7-2 and TRBJ2-7; D is perhaps TRBD2 (6 bases). Germline V CDR1 and CDR2: SGHTA, FQGNSA. V was pared by 4 bases and J by 5 bases, with 18 bases between. The CDR3 runs 15 residues. CDR3 in DNA: TGTGCCAGCAGCTCAAGCGGGTTCAGGACCGACGAGCAGTACTTC. Translation gives CASSSSGFRTDEQYF. Supplemented by reference TRBV7-2 and TRBJ2-7, the full variable domain reads GAGVSQSPSNKVTEKGKDVELRCDPISGHTALYWYRQSLGQGLEFLIYFQGNSAPDKSGLPSDRFSAERTGGSVSTLTIQRTQQEDSAVYLCASSSSGFRTDEQYFGPGTRLTVT.

This clone was counted once. The V call is TRBV6-4, the J call TRBJ1-2; D uncertain. CDR3 length: 13 amino acids. Germline V CDR1 and CDR2: MRHNA, SNTAGT. Trimming pared 0 bases from V and 8 bases from J, leaving 10 bases between. The CDR3: CASSDSRGGGYTF. The CDR3 nucleotides are TGTGCCAGCAGTGACTCGAGAGGTGGCGGCTACACCTTC.

This clone was recorded once. The genes are TRBV5-4 and TRBJ2-1, with 8 positions matching TRBD2. CDR3 length equals 16 residues. Trimming removed 0 bases from V and 4 bases from J; junction bases left unmatched: 6. Germline V gene sequence: CDR1 SGHNT, CDR2 YYREEE (reference sequence). The CDR3, as DNA: TGTGCCAGCAGCTTGGGCGGACTAGCTTCATACAATGAGCAGTTCTTC. It yields the protein CASSLGGLASYNEQFF. Looking up the rest from reference TRBV5-4 and TRBJ2-1 gives the full variable domain: ETGVTQSPTHLIKTRGQQVTLRCSSQSGHNTVSWYQQALGQGPQFIFQYYREEENGRGNFPPRFSGLQFPNYSSELNVNALELDDSALYLCASSLGGLASYNEQFFGPGTRLTVL.

The CDR3 bases are TGCGCCAGCAGCTTGGGGGACAGGGACACAGATACGCAGTATTTT. This gives the protein CASSLGDRDTDTQYF. The gene calls are TRBV5-1 and TRBJ2-3; 9 nucleotides line up with TRBD1. The CDR3 loop spans 15 amino acids. The germline V gene has CDR1 SGHRS and CDR2 YFSETQ. V shed 0 bases, J shed 2 bases, and the junction held 1 base outside the gene matches.